The rows below give T cell receptor beta chains drawn from one sample of a study of blood T cell repertoires in COVID-19. Assay: immunoSEQ multiplex PCR; the TCRdb copy retains only in-frame clones and omits some. In the table there are around 150,000 clones, roughly 73% of which are singletons. Source material: peripheral blood. Receptors were obtained from a woman in her fifties or sixties with active or convalescent COVID-19. Each CDR3 is given with its conserved first and last residue. D genes are given only for firm matches. Some rows have no size entry. The others give once, few or many, or a class for an expanded clone.

CDR3aa: CAWSGTNTEAFF
CDR3nt: TGTGCCTGGAGCGGGACTAACACTGAAGCTTTCTTT
abundance: once
d_gene: .
v_gene: TRBV30
len: 12
j_gene: TRBJ1-1

CDR3aa: CASSQGFSTEAFF
CDR3nt: TGTGCCAGCAGTCAGGGATTTTCTACTGAAGCTTTCTTT
abundance: .
d_gene: .
v_gene: TRBV12-3/TRBV12-4
len: 13
j_gene: TRBJ1-1

CDR3aa: CASSQGAVAGANVLTF
CDR3nt: TGTGCCAGTAGCCAGGGGGCAGTGGCGGGGGCCAACGTCCTGACTTTC
abundance: .
d_gene: TRBD1
v_gene: TRBV19
len: 16
j_gene: TRBJ2-6

CDR3aa: CASSLGAGTRIGEQFF
CDR3nt: TGTGCCAGCAGCTTAGGCGCCGGGACTAGAATCGGTGAGCAGTTCTTC
abundance: .
d_gene: TRBD2
v_gene: TRBV11-3
len: 16
j_gene: TRBJ2-1

CDR3aa: CASSMGAYNQPQHF
CDR3nt: TGTGCCAGTAGTATGGGGGCGTACAATCAGCCCCAGCATTTT
abundance: .
d_gene: .
v_gene: TRBV19
len: 14
j_gene: TRBJ1-5

CDR3aa: CASSLLGTGDTEAFF
CDR3nt: TGTGCCAGCAGCTTACTGGGGACAGGGGACACTGAAGCTTTCTTT
abundance: .
d_gene: TRBD1
v_gene: TRBV7-2
len: 15
j_gene: TRBJ1-1

CDR3aa: CASSRGQGSYEQYF
CDR3nt: TGTGCCAGTAGTAGGGGACAGGGATCCTACGAGCAGTACTTC
abundance: few
d_gene: TRBD1
v_gene: TRBV19
len: 14
j_gene: TRBJ2-7

CDR3aa: CAWTLPGGGSPLHF
CDR3nt: TGTGCCTGGACCTTACCAGGGGGCGGCTCACCCCTCCACTTT
abundance: .
d_gene: TRBD1
v_gene: TRBV30
len: 14
j_gene: TRBJ1-6

CDR3aa: CASSHGREGETQYF
CDR3nt: TGTGCCAGCAGCCACGGACGGGAGGGAGAGACCCAGTACTTC
abundance: .
d_gene: TRBD2
v_gene: TRBV7-7
len: 14
j_gene: TRBJ2-5

CDR3aa: CASSNGSDYTLVSGNTIYF
CDR3nt: TGTGCCAGCAGCAACGGATCCGACTACACTCTGGTGTCCGGAAACACCATATATTTT
abundance: .
d_gene: .
v_gene: TRBV21-1
len: 19
j_gene: TRBJ1-3

CDR3aa: CSVARQGPTDTQYF
CDR3nt: TGCAGCGTTGCTAGGCAGGGGCCCACAGATACGCAGTATTTT
abundance: once
d_gene: .
v_gene: TRBV29-1
len: 14
j_gene: TRBJ2-3

CDR3aa: CATSDHSGRARNEQFF
CDR3nt: TGTGCCACCAGTGACCATAGCGGGAGGGCCCGCAATGAGCAGTTCTTC
abundance: .
d_gene: TRBD2
v_gene: TRBV24-1
len: 16
j_gene: TRBJ2-1

CDR3aa: CAISESHPSGTQYF
CDR3nt: TGTGCCATCAGTGAGTCGCACCCATCGGGGACCCAGTACTTC
abundance: .
d_gene: .
v_gene: TRBV10-3
len: 14
j_gene: TRBJ2-5

CDR3aa: CASSPRRAGELFF
CDR3nt: TGTGCCAGCAGCCCCCGGAGGGCCGGGGAGCTGTTTTTT
abundance: .
d_gene: .
v_gene: TRBV9
len: 13
j_gene: TRBJ2-2

CDR3aa: CASSIDRGEKLFF
CDR3nt: TGTGCCAGTAGTATAGACAGGGGAGAAAAACTGTTTTTT
abundance: .
d_gene: .
v_gene: TRBV19
len: 13
j_gene: TRBJ1-4

CDR3aa: CASRAWEVNLGTEAFF
CDR3nt: TGCGCCAGCAGGGCGTGGGAGGTGAATCTGGGGACTGAAGCTTTCTTT
abundance: .
d_gene: .
v_gene: TRBV10-2
len: 16
j_gene: TRBJ1-1

CDR3aa: CATGGGKQETQYF
CDR3nt: TGTGCCACCGGAGGCGGGAAGCAAGAGACCCAGTACTTC
abundance: .
d_gene: .
v_gene: TRBV7-9
len: 13
j_gene: TRBJ2-5

CDR3aa: CASSLVKGGTEAFF
CDR3nt: TGTGCCAGCAGCTTAGTAAAAGGGGGCACTGAAGCTTTCTTT
abundance: .
d_gene: .
v_gene: TRBV7-2
len: 14
j_gene: TRBJ1-1

CDR3aa: CASSWAGKSTDTQYF
CDR3nt: TGTGCCAGTAGTTGGGCGGGGAAGAGCACAGATACGCAGTATTTT
abundance: .
d_gene: .
v_gene: TRBV19
len: 15
j_gene: TRBJ2-3

CDR3aa: CAWTRGRVQQETQYF
CDR3nt: TGTGCCTGGACAAGAGGGAGGGTACAACAAGAGACCCAGTACTTC
abundance: .
d_gene: TRBD2
v_gene: TRBV30
len: 15
j_gene: TRBJ2-5

CDR3aa: CASSDGGLTAETQYF
CDR3nt: TGTGCCAGCAGTGATGGGGGACTCACGGCTGAGACGCAGTATTTT
abundance: .
d_gene: .
v_gene: TRBV2
len: 15
j_gene: TRBJ2-3

CDR3aa: CASSEDRGWDIQYF
CDR3nt: TGTGCCAGCAGTGAAGACAGGGGGTGGGACATTCAGTACTTC
abundance: .
d_gene: TRBD1
v_gene: TRBV6-1
len: 14
j_gene: TRBJ2-4

CDR3aa: CATSRGPAGVGDTQYF
CDR3nt: TGTGCCACCAGCAGGGGTCCGGCGGGAGTGGGAGATACGCAGTATTTT
abundance: .
d_gene: TRBD2
v_gene: TRBV15
len: 16
j_gene: TRBJ2-3

CDR3aa: CASRGQGITNEKLFF
CDR3nt: TGTGCCAGCAGGGGACAGGGGATCACTAATGAAAAACTGTTTTTT
abundance: .
d_gene: TRBD1
v_gene: TRBV6-6
len: 15
j_gene: TRBJ1-4

CDR3aa: CAWSVRDRANTEAFF
CDR3nt: TGTGCCTGGAGTGTACGAGACAGGGCGAACACTGAAGCTTTCTTT
abundance: .
d_gene: TRBD1
v_gene: TRBV30
len: 15
j_gene: TRBJ1-1

CDR3aa: CAEGDTEAFF
CDR3nt: TGTGCAGAGGGGGACACTGAAGCTTTCTTT
abundance: once
d_gene: .
v_gene: TRBV24-1
len: 10
j_gene: TRBJ1-1

CDR3aa: CASSLSGTQPYEQYF
CDR3nt: TGTGCCAGCAGTTTATCGGGGACACAGCCCTACGAGCAGTACTTC
abundance: .
d_gene: .
v_gene: TRBV27
len: 15
j_gene: TRBJ2-7

CDR3aa: CASSVRQGWHYGYTF
CDR3nt: TGTGCCAGCAGTGTCCGACAGGGGTGGCACTATGGCTACACCTTC
abundance: few
d_gene: TRBD1
v_gene: TRBV28
len: 15
j_gene: TRBJ1-2

CDR3aa: CASSAGTEGDTIYF
CDR3nt: TGCGCCAGCAGTGCCGGGACAGAAGGGGACACCATATATTTT
abundance: .
d_gene: TRBD1
v_gene: TRBV5-1
len: 14
j_gene: TRBJ1-3

CDR3aa: CAIRGQQTTGELFF
CDR3nt: TGTGCCATCAGAGGACAGCAGACCACCGGGGAGCTGTTTTTT
abundance: .
d_gene: .
v_gene: TRBV10-3
len: 14
j_gene: TRBJ2-2

CDR3aa: CASSRNRGYGYTF
CDR3nt: TGTGCCAGCAGCCGAAACAGGGGCTATGGCTACACCTTC
abundance: once
d_gene: TRBD1
v_gene: TRBV3-1/TRBV3-2
len: 13
j_gene: TRBJ1-2

CDR3aa: CASRREGRNTEAFF
CDR3nt: TGTGCCAGCAGGCGTGAGGGTAGGAACACTGAAGCTTTCTTT
abundance: .
d_gene: .
v_gene: TRBV5-6
len: 14
j_gene: TRBJ1-1

CDR3aa: CASSPGTGGRTDTQYF
CDR3nt: TGTGCCAGCAGCCCGGGGACAGGGGGCAGGACAGATACGCAGTATTTT
abundance: .
d_gene: TRBD1
v_gene: TRBV11-2
len: 16
j_gene: TRBJ2-3

CDR3aa: CASSQARGAGGYTF
CDR3nt: TGTGCCAGCAGCCAAGCTCGGGGTGCCGGTGGCTACACCTTC
abundance: .
d_gene: .
v_gene: TRBV4-2
len: 14
j_gene: TRBJ1-2

CDR3aa: CASSSKQALQADTQYF
CDR3nt: TGTGCCAGCAGCTCGAAACAGGCGCTCCAGGCAGATACGCAGTATTTT
abundance: .
d_gene: .
v_gene: TRBV5-8
len: 16
j_gene: TRBJ2-3

CDR3aa: CASSVALAVNEQFF
CDR3nt: TGTGCCAGCAGCGTAGCGCTCGCGGTTAATGAGCAGTTCTTC
abundance: .
d_gene: .
v_gene: TRBV9
len: 14
j_gene: TRBJ2-1

CDR3aa: CASSYGLAYEQYF
CDR3nt: TGTGCCAGCAGTTATGGACTTGCCTACGAGCAGTACTTC
abundance: .
d_gene: .
v_gene: TRBV6-2/TRBV6-3
len: 13
j_gene: TRBJ2-7

CDR3aa: CASSETYNEQFF
CDR3nt: TGCGCCAGCAGTGAGACTTACAATGAGCAGTTCTTC
abundance: .
d_gene: .
v_gene: TRBV10-2
len: 12
j_gene: TRBJ2-1

CDR3aa: CAWSDGGFASSPLHF
CDR3nt: TGTGCCTGGAGTGATGGGGGGTTTGCGTCTTCACCCCTCCACTTT
abundance: once
d_gene: .
v_gene: TRBV30
len: 15
j_gene: TRBJ1-6

CDR3aa: CASSPQDSSGNTIYF
CDR3nt: TGTGCCAGCTCACCACAGGACAGCTCTGGAAACACCATATATTTT
abundance: .
d_gene: .
v_gene: TRBV18
len: 15
j_gene: TRBJ1-3

CDR3aa: CASSGPGYRVANYGYTF
CDR3nt: TGTGCCAGCAGTGGACCAGGGTATCGGGTAGCTAACTATGGCTACACCTTC
abundance: few
d_gene: .
v_gene: TRBV2
len: 17
j_gene: TRBJ1-2

CDR3aa: CASIIKGEGGANVLTF
CDR3nt: TGTGCCAGCATCATAAAGGGGGAAGGTGGGGCCAACGTCCTGACTTTC
abundance: .
d_gene: .
v_gene: TRBV2
len: 16
j_gene: TRBJ2-6

CDR3aa: CASSVTSGGPPRTAQYF
CDR3nt: TGTGCCAGCAGCGTAACTAGCGGGGGTCCTCCCCGTACGGCGCAGTATTTT
abundance: .
d_gene: TRBD2
v_gene: TRBV14
len: 17
j_gene: TRBJ2-3

CDR3aa: CAWRPSPGETQYF
CDR3nt: TGTGCCTGGCGGCCCTCCCCGGGGGAGACCCAGTACTTC
abundance: .
d_gene: .
v_gene: TRBV30
len: 13
j_gene: TRBJ2-5

CDR3aa: CASSQEGTDYQPQHF
CDR3nt: TGCGCCAGCAGCCAAGAGGGGACAGATTATCAGCCCCAGCATTTT
abundance: few
d_gene: TRBD1
v_gene: TRBV4-3
len: 15
j_gene: TRBJ1-5

CDR3aa: CASGQGLRGSPLHF
CDR3nt: TGTGCCAGCGGACAGGGGCTACGGGGTTCACCCCTCCACTTT
abundance: .
d_gene: TRBD1
v_gene: TRBV6-5
len: 14
j_gene: TRBJ1-6

CDR3aa: CASTPGGFYYGYTF
CDR3nt: TGTGCCAGCACCCCAGGGGGCTTTTACTATGGCTACACCTTC
abundance: .
d_gene: TRBD1
v_gene: TRBV6-5
len: 14
j_gene: TRBJ1-2

CDR3aa: CASAGGVTGELFF
CDR3nt: TGTGCCAGCGCGGGGGGCGTGACCGGGGAGCTGTTTTTT
abundance: .
d_gene: TRBD2
v_gene: TRBV7-2
len: 13
j_gene: TRBJ2-2